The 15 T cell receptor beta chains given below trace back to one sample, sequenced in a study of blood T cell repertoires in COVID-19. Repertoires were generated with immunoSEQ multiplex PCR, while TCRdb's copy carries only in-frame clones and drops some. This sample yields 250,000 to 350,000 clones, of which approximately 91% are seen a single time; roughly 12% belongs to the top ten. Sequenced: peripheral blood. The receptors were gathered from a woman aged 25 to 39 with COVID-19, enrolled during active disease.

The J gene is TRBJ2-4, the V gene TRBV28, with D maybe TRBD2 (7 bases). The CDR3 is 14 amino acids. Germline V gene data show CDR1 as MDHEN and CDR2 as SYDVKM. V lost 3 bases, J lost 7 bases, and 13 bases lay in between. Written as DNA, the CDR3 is TGTGCCAGCAGTTTGTCAGGGAGGGGGAACATTCAGTACTTC. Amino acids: CASSLSGRGNIQYF. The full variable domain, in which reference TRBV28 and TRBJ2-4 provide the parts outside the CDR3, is DVKVTQSSRYLVKRTGEKVFLECVQDMDHENMFWYRQDPGLGLRLIYFSYDVKMKEKGDIPEGYSVSREKKERFSLILESASTNQTSMYLCASSLSGRGNIQYFGAGTRLSVL.

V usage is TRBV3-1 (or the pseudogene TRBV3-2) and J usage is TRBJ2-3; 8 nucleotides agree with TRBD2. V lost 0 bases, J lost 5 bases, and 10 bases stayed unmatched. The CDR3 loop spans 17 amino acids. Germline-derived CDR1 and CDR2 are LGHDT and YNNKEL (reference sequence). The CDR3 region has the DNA TGTGCCAGCAGCCAAGATCGAGTCAGGACTAGCTTAGATACGCAGTATTTT. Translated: CASSQDRVRTSLDTQYF.

CDR3 nucleotide sequence: TGTGCCAGCAAGGCGGGGGGCACAGATACGCAGTATTTT. Its translation: CASKAGGTDTQYF. This chain joins TRBV7-2 and TRBJ2-3, with 7 positions matching TRBD2. The CDR3 loop spans 13 amino acids. J lost 1 base, V lost 7 bases, and 2 bases had no gene match. CDR1 is SGHTA and CDR2 is FQGNSA in the germline V gene.

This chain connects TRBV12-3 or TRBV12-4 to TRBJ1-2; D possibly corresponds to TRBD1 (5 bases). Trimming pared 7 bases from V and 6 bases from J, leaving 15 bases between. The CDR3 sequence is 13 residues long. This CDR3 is CASTQGQPDGYTF. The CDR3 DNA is TGTGCCAGCACCCAGGGCCAACCTGATGGCTACACCTTC.

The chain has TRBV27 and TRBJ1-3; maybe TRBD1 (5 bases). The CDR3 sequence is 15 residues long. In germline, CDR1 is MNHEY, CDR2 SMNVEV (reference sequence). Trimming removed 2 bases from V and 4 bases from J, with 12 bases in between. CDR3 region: CASSLGGDVGNTIYF. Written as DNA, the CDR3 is TGTGCCAGCAGTTTAGGAGGGGACGTAGGAAACACCATATATTTT.

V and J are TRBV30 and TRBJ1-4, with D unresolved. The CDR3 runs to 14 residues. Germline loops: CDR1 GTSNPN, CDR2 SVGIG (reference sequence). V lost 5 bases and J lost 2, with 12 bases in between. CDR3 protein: CAWQEWATNEKLFF. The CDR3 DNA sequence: TGTGCCTGGCAAGAGTGGGCGACTAATGAAAAACTGTTTTTT.

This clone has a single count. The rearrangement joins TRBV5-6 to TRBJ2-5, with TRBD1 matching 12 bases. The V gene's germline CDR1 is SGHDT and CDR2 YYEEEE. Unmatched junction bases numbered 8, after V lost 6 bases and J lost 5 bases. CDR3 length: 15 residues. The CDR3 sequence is CASNDGDRGHETQYF. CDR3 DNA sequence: TGTGCCAGCAACGATGGGGACAGGGGGCACGAGACCCAGTACTTC.

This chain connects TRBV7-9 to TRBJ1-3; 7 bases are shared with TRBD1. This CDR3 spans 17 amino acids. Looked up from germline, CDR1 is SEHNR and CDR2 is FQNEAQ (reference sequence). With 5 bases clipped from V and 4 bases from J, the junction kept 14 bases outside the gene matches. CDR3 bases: TGTGCCAGCAGCCCGACCGTGAGACAGGGAATAGGAAACACCATATATTTT. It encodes CASSPTVRQGIGNTIYF.

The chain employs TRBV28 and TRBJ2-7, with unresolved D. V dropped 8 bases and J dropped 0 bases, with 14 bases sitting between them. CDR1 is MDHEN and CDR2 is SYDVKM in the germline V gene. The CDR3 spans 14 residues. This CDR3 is CASAKLVSSYEQYF. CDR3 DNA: TGTGCCAGCGCCAAGTTGGTTAGCTCCTACGAGCAGTACTTC.

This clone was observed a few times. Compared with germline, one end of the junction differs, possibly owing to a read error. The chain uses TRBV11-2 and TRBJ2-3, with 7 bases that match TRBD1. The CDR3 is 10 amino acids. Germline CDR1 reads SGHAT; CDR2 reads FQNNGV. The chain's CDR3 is CASSLVTGHF. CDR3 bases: TGTGCCAGCAGCTTGGTGACAGGGCATTTT.

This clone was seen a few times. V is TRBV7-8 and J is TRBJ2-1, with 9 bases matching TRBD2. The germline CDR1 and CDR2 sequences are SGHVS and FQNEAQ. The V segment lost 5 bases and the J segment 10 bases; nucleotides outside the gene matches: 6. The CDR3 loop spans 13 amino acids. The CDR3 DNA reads TGTGCCAGCAGCGGTTCAACTAGCGGGGAGCAGTTCTTC. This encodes CASSGSTSGEQFF. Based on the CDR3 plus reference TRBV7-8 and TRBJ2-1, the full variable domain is GAGVSQSPRYKVAKRGQDVALRCDPISGHVSLFWYQQALGQGPEFLTYFQNEAQLDKSGLPSDRFFAERPEGSVSTLKIQRTQQEDSAVYLCASSGSTSGEQFFGPGTRLTVL.

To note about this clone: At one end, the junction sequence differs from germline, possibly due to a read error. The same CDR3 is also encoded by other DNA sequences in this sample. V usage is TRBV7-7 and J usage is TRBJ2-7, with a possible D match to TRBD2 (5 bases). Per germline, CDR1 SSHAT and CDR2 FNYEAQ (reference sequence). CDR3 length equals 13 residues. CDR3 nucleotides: TGTGCTAGCAGCTTAGCGCGAGGTAACGAGCAGTACTTC. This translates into CASSLARGNEQYF.

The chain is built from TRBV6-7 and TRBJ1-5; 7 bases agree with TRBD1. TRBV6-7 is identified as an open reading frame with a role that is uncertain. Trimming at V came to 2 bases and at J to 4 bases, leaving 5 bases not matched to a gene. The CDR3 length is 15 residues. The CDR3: CASSYRGQTNQPQHF. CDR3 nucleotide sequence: TGTGCCAGCAGTTACAGGGGACAGACGAATCAGCCCCAGCATTTT.

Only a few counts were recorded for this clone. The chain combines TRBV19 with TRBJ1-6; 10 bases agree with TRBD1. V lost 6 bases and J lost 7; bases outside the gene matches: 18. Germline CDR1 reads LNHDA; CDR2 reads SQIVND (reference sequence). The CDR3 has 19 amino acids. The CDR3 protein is CASSYWDRGQDPGNSPLHF. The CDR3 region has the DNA TGTGCCAGTAGCTACTGGGACAGGGGACAAGATCCAGGCAATTCACCCCTCCACTTT.

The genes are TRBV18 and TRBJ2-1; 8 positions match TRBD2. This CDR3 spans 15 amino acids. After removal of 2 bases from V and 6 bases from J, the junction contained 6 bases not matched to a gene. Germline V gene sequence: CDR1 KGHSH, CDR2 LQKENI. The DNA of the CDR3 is TGTGCCAGCTCACCAGGGGTTACTAGCGGCAATGAGCAGTTCTTC. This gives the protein CASSPGVTSGNEQFF.